This T cell receptor beta chain was captured by sequencing in a study of beta chain features in type 1 diabetes (dated by TCRdb to the late 2010s). At the level of the whole study: No differences in mean age, gender distribution, total cell number or subset yield were found between patients and healthy donors. Across all samples, roughly 110,000,000 sorted cells were examined, and cell number per subset correlated strongly with RNA yield. The study compared the TCRB repertoires of sorted circulating CD4+ T cell subsets in recently diagnosed type 1 diabetes patients with those in matched healthy donors. Regulatory and stem cell-like memory subsets were obtained from only 8 patients and about 8 healthy donors, while naive and central memory subsets were obtained from all 30 or so donors.

Study-level results and caveats: Only small numbers of individuals were included in the HLA sub-analyses, which left unresolved whether HLA type had any influence on TCRB rearrangement. In all four CD4+ subsets, TCRB CDR3 length was moderately but significantly shorter in type 1 diabetes patients. Naive, central memory and regulatory TCRB repertoires appeared to be more alike among patients than among healthy donors. Patients with type 1 diabetes made fewer insertions and deleted more nucleotides at VDJ recombination sites, implying thymic rearrangement abnormalities. Because cDNA rather than genomic DNA was sequenced, highly expressing activated cells could have been over-represented, although no difference in activation and CD3 levels was found between groups. Shorter templates might have been favored by PCR, but patient and control samples were amplified and corrected together, so both groups would have been affected equally by any skew.

The High Capacity cDNA Reverse Transcription Kit was used to reverse transcribe all of the isolated RNA, meaning that expressed TCRB transcripts were what got sequenced. Deep immunoSEQ sequencing was performed on naive, central memory and regulatory T cell samples, with an average of approximately 3.9 million total reads per sample. Sorted cells were lysed in RLT buffer and RNA was extracted with DNase-treated RNeasy Micro or Mini kits, depending on cell number. Each cell subset was processed separately to prevent cross-contamination, with patient and healthy donor samples processed together. The immunoSEQ multiplex PCR was used to amplify TCRB sequences from cDNA, yielding 87-bp fragments that span the CDR3 region. Sequencing of the amplicons was performed on the Illumina HiSeq platform. The study's own analysis went as follows. PCR bias was computationally corrected using synthetic template baselines, reads within Hamming distance 2 were collapsed, and singletons that could not be merged were discarded. Reads were aligned to IMGT to assign V, D and J genes, CDR3 length, and insertions or deletions at six rearrangement sites. Clonotype counts were normalized to sorted cell number within each subset before computing true diversity and Gini coefficients with the tcR R package. The overlap coefficient, calculated on TCRB nucleotide sequences, was used to measure repertoire sharing. Not all clones reach the TCRdb copy of this immuneACCESS table, which keeps in-frame sequences only. Checked studies attribute under half of the gap to unresolved V genes and leave the rest unexplained. V and J calls and clone size come straight from that table; D and trimming were deduced from the DNA. The sample table lists around 160,000 clones, roughly 10% of them with a count of one. The ten most abundant clones make up roughly 0.7% of the sample.

Each donor gave one peripheral blood draw, roughly 110 mL on average, collected into heparinised tubes. Naive, central memory, regulatory and stem cell-like memory CD4+ T cells were sorted on a BD FACSAria II using a panel including CD45RO, CCR7, CD25, CD127, CD95 and CD27. Every sorted population had a purity above 95%. PBMCs were isolated right away by Lymphoprep density gradient centrifugation and were stained directly, without culture. To minimize batch effects, samples were stained and sorted in pairs, one healthy donor with one patient per experiment. Reading the germline V gene gives CDR1 MDHEN and CDR2 SYDVKM. Trimming removed 3 bases from V and 5 bases from J; the gene matches leave 21 bases unexplained. The CDR3 runs 19 residues from the cysteine to the phenylalanine. Only the CDR3 portion is preserved as DNA: 57 bases, with reading frame beginning at the first base. Concerning this clone: Its antigen is still unknown. No base quality information exists; no much larger clone differs at one position.

The material sequenced was central memory CD4+ T cells from blood. This receptor was identified in a woman aged 25 to 39 with type 1 diabetes. The chain was built from TRBV28 and TRBJ2-5, and TRBD2 matches 7 of the central bases. The nucleotide sequence reads TGTGCCAGCAGTTTTCCTGACTGGGTGGCCGAGCGGGGAGGTGAGACCCAGTACTTC. This yields the protein CASSFPDWVAERGGETQYF. Extended through the reference TRBV28 and TRBJ2-5 proteins, this CDR3 yields the full variable domain: DVKVTQSSRYLVKRTGEKVFLECVQDMDHENMFWYRQDPGLGLRLIYFSYDVKMKEKGDIPEGYSVSREKKERFSLILESASTNQTSMYLCASSFPDWVAERGGETQYFGPGTRLLVL.